This T cell receptor (beta chain) is drawn from a study of T cell clonality in common variable immunodeficiency. This clone was recorded many times. The antigen is not known. The read comes to an end 3 residues before the CDR3 does, leaving the germline J gene to fill in the end. Findings and caveats of the study: Compared with healthy controls, CVID subjects showed increased TCRbeta clonality, mostly in about a third. Reportedly, TCR beta sequences from common variable immunodeficiency showed fewer deletions and N-nucleotide insertions.

Assay: immunoSEQ multiplex PCR; the TCRdb copy retains only in-frame clones and omits some. The sample includes about 32,000 clones, none of them occurring once. Trimming removed 5 bases from V and 6 bases from J; junction bases left unmatched: 9. Germline V gene data show CDR1 as DFQATT and CDR2 as SNEGSKA (reference sequence). There are 15 residues in the CDR3. The rearrangement joins TRBV20-1 to TRBJ2-1, with 11 bases identical to TRBD2. Sequencing was carried out using peripheral blood mononuclear cells. The source is a person between 18 and 75 years old in good health. The chain's CDR3 is CSALAGGEISNEQFF. Incomplete CDR3 DNA: TGCAGTGCTTTAGCGGGAGGGGAGATTAGCAATGAG.